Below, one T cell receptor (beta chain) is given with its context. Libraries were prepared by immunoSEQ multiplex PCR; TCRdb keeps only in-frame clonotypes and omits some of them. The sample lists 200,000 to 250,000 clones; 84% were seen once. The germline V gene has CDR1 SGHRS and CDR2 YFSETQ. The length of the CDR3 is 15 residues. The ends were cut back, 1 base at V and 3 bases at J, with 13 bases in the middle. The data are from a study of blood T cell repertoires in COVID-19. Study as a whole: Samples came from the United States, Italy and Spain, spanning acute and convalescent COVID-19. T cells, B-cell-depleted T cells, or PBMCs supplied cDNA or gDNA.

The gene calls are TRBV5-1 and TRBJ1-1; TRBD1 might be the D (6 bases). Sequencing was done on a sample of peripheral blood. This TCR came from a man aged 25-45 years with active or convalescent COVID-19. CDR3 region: CASSLRGWADTEAFF. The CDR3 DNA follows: TGCGCCAGCAGCTTGAGGGGGTGGGCAGACACTGAAGCTTTCTTT. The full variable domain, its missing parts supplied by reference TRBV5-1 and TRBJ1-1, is KAGVTQTPRYLIKTRGQQVTLSCSPISGHRSVSWYQQTPGQGLQFLFEYFSETQRNKGNFPGRFSGRQFSNSRSEMNVSTLELGDSALYLCASSLRGWADTEAFFGQGTRLTVV.